This entry concerns a single T cell receptor beta chain. Its antigen remains unidentified. Base quality data are lacking; no much larger clone is found one base away. The sample's time point, from its label and the paper: baseline before first vaccination. Vaccinee samples came from UK trials COV001 and COV002, including a single-blind randomized controlled phase 2/3 trial of AZD1222 (ChAdOx1 nCoV-19) in healthy adults. Trial participant PBMC samples were collected at day 0 and day 28 after the second dose for TCRbeta chain sequencing. The sample comes from a study of T cell responses to AZD1222 COVID-19 vaccine (dated by TCRdb to the early 2020s). In terms of the full investigation: AZD1222 recipients with second doses at about 4 weeks or about 12 weeks were pooled, because spike-specific TCR depth and breadth did not differ between schedules. Trial participants were enrolled into age subgroups of 18-55, 56-69 and 70-plus years, which contained 148, 28 and 57 TCR-sequenced participants, respectively. TCR sequencing covered fewer than 250 trial participants: 207 given two doses of AZD1222 and around 26 given two doses of MenACWY control vaccine. The paper as a whole reports these results and caveats: In the small 56-69-year group, the increase in depth fell short of significance, most likely because of low power. Participants were mostly white British and included more females than males, and it was suggested by the authors that clonal diversity may have been underestimated. Epitopes outside the regions mutated in the B.1.351 and B.1.1.7 variants were reportedly recognized by nearly half of the unique spike-specific TCRs. Conclusions about previously exposed vaccinees are limited because only six or seven AZD1222 recipients were SARS-CoV-2 seropositive at baseline. Because no day 14 peak-response samples were available, repertoires were characterized only after the peak T cell response. A significant rise in spike-specific TCR breadth and depth was observed after two AZD1222 doses relative to day 0 and relative to MenACWY recipients. CD4 TCRs associated with the vaccine covered the entire spike protein, and the dominant responses were in regions 160-218 and 743-854.

The V end gives up 4 bases and the J end 3 bases, leaving 17 bases in the junction not matched to a gene. From the cysteine up to the phenylalanine, the CDR3 has a length of 19 residues. Only the CDR3 part of the read is kept: 57 bases, read in frame from the first base. The germline V gene (reference sequence) supplies CDR1 SEHNR and CDR2 FQNEAQ. The CDR3 regions of human TCRbeta chains were analyzed by immunosequencing. On the authors' methods: Repertoire TCRs were matched against a reference library of SARS-CoV-2-specific TCRs generated with the MIRA antigen-specificity platform. Breadth meant the fraction of unique TCRs that were SARS-CoV-2-associated, whereas depth meant the fraction of total T cells that were SARS-CoV-2-associated. Using the MIRA data, each spike-specific TCR was mapped to the spike region that the TCR reacts to and placed in a CD4 or CD8 class. Log10-transformed breadth and depth values were compared by one-way ANOVA with Sidak's multiple comparisons tests. TCRdb carries this immuneACCESS record with in-frame sequences only. Its versions omit some clonotypes, under half of them owing to an unresolved V gene in the studies checked, with the rest unexplained. V and J calls plus clone size are reproduced from that table; the DNA served to infer D and trimming. Here the sample has approximately 80,000 clones; 87% occur a single time. Roughly 24% of the sample comes from the top ten.

Sequenced here: peripheral blood, sampled on day 0 of AZD1222 vaccination. This TCR came from an adult in good health. The sequence joins TRBV7-9 to TRBJ2-5, with 10 middle bases fitting TRBD1. The encoded CDR3 is CASSYVFSPRTGGEETQYF. The bases read TGTGCCAGCAGCTACGTCTTTTCTCCCCGGACAGGGGGGGAAGAGACCCAGTACTTC.